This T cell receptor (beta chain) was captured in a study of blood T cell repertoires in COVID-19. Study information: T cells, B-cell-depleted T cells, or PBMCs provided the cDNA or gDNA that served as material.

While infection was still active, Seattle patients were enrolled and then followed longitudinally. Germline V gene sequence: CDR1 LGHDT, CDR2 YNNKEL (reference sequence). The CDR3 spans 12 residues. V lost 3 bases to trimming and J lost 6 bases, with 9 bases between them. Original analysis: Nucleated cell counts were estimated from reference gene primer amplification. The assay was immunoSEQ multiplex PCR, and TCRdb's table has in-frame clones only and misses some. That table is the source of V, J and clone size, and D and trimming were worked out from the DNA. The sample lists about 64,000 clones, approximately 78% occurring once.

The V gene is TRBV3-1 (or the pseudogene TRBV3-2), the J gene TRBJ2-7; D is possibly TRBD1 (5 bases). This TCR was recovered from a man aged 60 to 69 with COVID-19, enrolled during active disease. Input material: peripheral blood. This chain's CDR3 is CASSQERGEQYF. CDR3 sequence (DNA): TGTGCCAGCAGCCAGGAAAGGGGCGAGCAGTACTTC.